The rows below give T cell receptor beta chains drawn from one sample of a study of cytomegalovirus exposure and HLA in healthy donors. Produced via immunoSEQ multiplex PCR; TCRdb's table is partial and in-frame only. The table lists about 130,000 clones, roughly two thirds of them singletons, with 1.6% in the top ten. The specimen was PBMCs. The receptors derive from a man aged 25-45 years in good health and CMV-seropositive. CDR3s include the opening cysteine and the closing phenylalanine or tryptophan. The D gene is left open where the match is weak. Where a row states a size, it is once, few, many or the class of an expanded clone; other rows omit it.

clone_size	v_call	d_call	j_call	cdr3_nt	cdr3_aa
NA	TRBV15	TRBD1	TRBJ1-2	TGTGCCACCAGCAGAGGACAGGGGCTTTTTTTCTCCGGCTACACCTTC	CATSRGQGLFFSGYTF
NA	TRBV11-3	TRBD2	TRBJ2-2	TGTGCCAGCAGCTTCACTAGCGGGACGACCGGGGAGCTGTTTTTT	CASSFTSGTTGELFF
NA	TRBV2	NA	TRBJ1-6	TGTGCCAGCAGTGGCAACGAGAGGTTTGAATCACCCCTCCACTTT	CASSGNERFESPLHF
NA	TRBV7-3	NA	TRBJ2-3	TGTGCCAGCAGCTTAACGTATCGGGATACGCAGTATTTT	CASSLTYRDTQYF
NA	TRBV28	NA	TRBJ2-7	TGTGCCAGCAGTTGGCCCTCCTACGAGCAGTACTTC	CASSWPSYEQYF
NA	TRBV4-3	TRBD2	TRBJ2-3	TGCGCCAGCAGCCCAACGGCGGGGGGTACGCAGTATTTT	CASSPTAGGTQYF
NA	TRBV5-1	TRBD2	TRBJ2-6	TGCACCAGCAGCTCGGAAAGAGGGAGGGTTTTGGCCCCTGGGGCCAACGTCCTGACTTTC	CTSSSERGRVLAPGANVLTF
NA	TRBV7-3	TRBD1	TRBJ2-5	TGTGCCAGCAGCGCGACAGGGGGTATGGAGACCCAGTACTTC	CASSATGGMETQYF
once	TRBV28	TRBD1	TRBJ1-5	TGTGCCAGCAGTTTAGGTTTCCGGACAGGGAGCAGTCAGCCCCAGCATTTT	CASSLGFRTGSSQPQHF
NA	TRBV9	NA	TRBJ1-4	TGTGCCAGCAGCCAATGGGGGGGTTCTGCAACTAATGAAAAACTGTTTTTT	CASSQWGGSATNEKLFF
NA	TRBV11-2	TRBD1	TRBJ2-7	TGTGCCAGCAGCTTCGGGTCGAACAGGGGGAAATCCTACGAGCAGTACTTC	CASSFGSNRGKSYEQYF
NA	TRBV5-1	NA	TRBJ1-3	TGCGCCAGCAGCTTGGAGGGGAACACCATATATTTT	CASSLEGNTIYF
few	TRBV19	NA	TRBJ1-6	TGTGCCAGTAGTATATCTCCAGCAGGGCCGGCGCCCCTCCACTTT	CASSISPAGPAPLHF
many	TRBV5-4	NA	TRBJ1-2	TGTGCCAGCGCTAAAGGTGGAGGGGCCAACTATGGCTACACCTTC	CASAKGGGANYGYTF
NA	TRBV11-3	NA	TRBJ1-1	TGTGCCAGCAGCCCCTTTGGGTGGAGCACTGAAGCTTTCTTT	CASSPFGWSTEAFF
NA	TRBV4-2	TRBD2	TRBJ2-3	TGTGCCAGCAGCCCCGGGACTAGCGGGAGCATACGCACAGATACGCAGTATTTT	CASSPGTSGSIRTDTQYF
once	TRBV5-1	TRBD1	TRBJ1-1	TGCGCCAGCAGCCGCGACAGGGGGTATAAGAACACTGAAGCTTTCTTT	CASSRDRGYKNTEAFF
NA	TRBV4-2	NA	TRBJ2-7	TGTGCCAGCAGCCACCCAAACGTCGGGATAGGGGGTAACGAGCAGTACTTC	CASSHPNVGIGGNEQYF
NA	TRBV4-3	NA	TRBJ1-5	TGCGCCAGCAGCCAAGATGCGGGCAGGGGCGGACAGCCCCAGCATTTT	CASSQDAGRGGQPQHF
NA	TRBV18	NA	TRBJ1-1	TGTGCCAGCTCAGAGACAGTAAGCACTGAAGCTTTCTTT	CASSETVSTEAFF
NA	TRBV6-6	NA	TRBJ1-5	TGTGCCAGCAGTTACTCGCTACCCCAGGGGCCCCAGCATTTT	CASSYSLPQGPQHF